What follows are 27 T cell receptor beta chains derived from one specimen sequenced in a study of Tregs in tolerant kidney transplant recipients. Assay: immunoSEQ multiplex PCR; the TCRdb copy retains only in-frame clones and omits some. The data contain over 70,000 clones, 90% to 95% of them singletons. The nonmyeloablative bone marrow transplants came from related graft donors, with transient mixed chimerism. The source was CD4+ T cells from blood (PBMCs), collected 24 months after the transplant. These receptors came from a human patient who received a combined kidney and bone marrow transplant. Some T cells may be transferred from the graft donor.

This chain links TRBV11-2 with TRBJ2-1; TRBD2 is a possible D gene (6 bases). Germline lookup yields CDR1 SGHAT and CDR2 FQNNGV. This CDR3 has 15 amino acids. V lost 1 base and J lost 2, with 9 bases in between. The CDR3 here is CASSLVSGPYNEQFF. The CDR3 DNA reads as TGTGCCAGCAGCTTAGTTAGCGGCCCCTACAATGAGCAGTTCTTC.

The V call is TRBV19, the J call TRBJ2-3; 8 bases match TRBD2. After removal of 7 bases from V and 2 bases from J, the junction contained 5 bases not matched to a gene. This CDR3 spans 14 amino acids. Germline CDR1 is LNHDA and CDR2 is SQIVND (reference sequence). CDR3 loop: CASKLAAYTDTQYF. The CDR3 DNA reads TGTGCCAGTAAACTAGCGGCCTACACAGATACGCAGTATTTT. Full variable domain (missing parts from reference TRBV19 and TRBJ2-3): DGGITQSPKYLFRKEGQNVTLSCEQNLNHDAMYWYRQDPGQGLRLIYYSQIVNDFQKGDIAEGYSVSREKKESFPLTVTSAQKNPTAFYLCASKLAAYTDTQYFGPGTRLTVL.

V gene TRBV25-1 combines with J gene TRBJ1-5, with TRBD1 matching 11 bases. The V gene end was trimmed by 6 bases and the J gene end by 5 bases; junction bases not matched to a gene: 0. Per germline, CDR1 MGHDK and CDR2 SYGVNS. CDR3 size: 13 residues. The DNA for the CDR3 is TGTGCCAGCAGGGGACAGGGGGATCAGCCCCAGCATTTT. Amino acid sequence: CASRGQGDQPQHF.

The chain uses TRBV5-6 and TRBJ1-1, with 10 bases identical to TRBD1. The germline CDR1 and CDR2 sequences are SGHDT and YYEEEE. The CDR3 extends over 16 amino acids. V lost 1 base and J lost 11; bases outside the gene matches: 14. This CDR3 is CASSLTKTGGFSYAFF. The CDR3 nucleotides are TGTGCCAGCAGCTTGACAAAGACAGGGGGCTTCTCTTATGCTTTCTTT.

Regarding this clone: Distinct nucleotide sequences in the sample also encode this CDR3. The rearrangement joins TRBV27 to TRBJ1-6, with unresolved D. V was shortened by 2 bases and J by 4 bases, with 6 bases between the two germline ends. This CDR3 spans 14 amino acids. Per germline, CDR1 MNHEY and CDR2 SMNVEV (reference sequence). Here the CDR3 reads CASSLAQYNSPLHF. CDR3 nucleotide sequence: TGTGCCAGCAGTTTAGCCCAGTATAATTCACCCCTCCACTTT.

The chain couples TRBV7-2 to TRBJ2-1; 13 nucleotides align to TRBD2. This CDR3 spans 15 amino acids. Germline-derived CDR1 and CDR2 are SGHTA and FQGNSA. With V trimmed by 5 bases and J by 8 bases, 6 bases remained unmatched. Written as DNA, the CDR3 is TGTGCCAGCAGCCCCCGGACTAGCGGGAGCGATGAGCAGTTCTTC. The encoded protein is CASSPRTSGSDEQFF.

The rearrangement links TRBV10-3 to TRBJ1-2; tentative D call: TRBD1 (5 bases). Trimming removed 2 bases from V and 7 bases from J, with 11 bases in between. The germline CDR1 and CDR2 sequences are ENHRY and SYGVKD. The CDR3 is made up of 13 amino acids. The CDR3 is CAISEPQRGGYTF. The CDR3, as DNA: TGTGCCATCAGTGAGCCACAAAGGGGTGGCTACACCTTC.

V and J are TRBV9 and TRBJ2-2; no reliable D call. CDR1 is SGDLS and CDR2 is YYNGEE in the germline V gene. The V end lost 0 bases, the J end lost 1 base, and 7 bases lay between the germline ends. CDR3 length equals 15 residues. CDR3 DNA sequence: TGTGCCAGCAGCGTAGTATCAGGGAACACCGGGGAGCTGTTTTTT. This codes for CASSVVSGNTGELFF.

The V gene is TRBV7-8, the J gene TRBJ2-1; TRBD1 matches 10 bases. CDR3 length: 16 amino acids. With V trimmed by 5 bases and J by 7 bases, 11 bases remained unmatched. From germline, CDR1 is SGHVS and CDR2 FQNEAQ. This CDR3 is CASSPLPGQGWNEQFF. Here the CDR3 DNA reads TGTGCCAGCAGCCCGTTACCGGGACAGGGGTGGAATGAGCAGTTCTTC.

This clone was detected once. The genes are TRBV28 and TRBJ1-5, with a tentative D call TRBD1 (5 bases). The V end was cut by 8 bases, the J end by 0 bases, with 8 bases between. Germline V gives CDR1 MDHEN, CDR2 SYDVKM. The CDR3 extends over 13 amino acids. The CDR3 DNA reads TGTGCCAGCGGAAGGGGTAGCAATCAGCCCCAGCATTTT. Protein: CASGRGSNQPQHF.

The sample holds one count of this clone. This sequence joins TRBV5-1 and TRBJ2-3, with TRBD2 matching 8 bases. The CDR3 covers 15 residues. Per germline, CDR1 SGHRS and CDR2 YFSETQ. V trimming: 4 bases; J trimming: 4 bases; junction bases outside the gene matches: 8. In nucleotides, the CDR3 is TGCGCCAGCAGCCAAGGACTAGCTCACTCAGATACGCAGTATTTT. It specifies CASSQGLAHSDTQYF.

The gene calls are TRBV29-1 and TRBJ2-7, with a possible D match to TRBD2 (7 bases). This CDR3 region has 13 residues. Germline V gene data show CDR1 as SQVTM and CDR2 as ANQGSEA. V gave up 5 bases and J gave up 4 bases, with 15 bases separating them. CDR3 region: CSVREGGRYEQYF. CDR3 nucleotides: TGCAGCGTTCGAGAGGGGGGGCGGTACGAGCAGTACTTC.

The chain has TRBV18 and TRBJ2-3; 7 nucleotides match TRBD1. This CDR3 region has 15 residues. The germline CDR1 and CDR2 sequences are KGHSH and LQKENI. The V gene end was trimmed by 3 bases and the J gene end by 1 base; junction bases not matched to a gene: 4. This chain's CDR3 is CASSPSDRGTDTQYF. CDR3 nucleotides: TGTGCCAGCTCACCGTCAGACAGGGGCACAGATACGCAGTATTTT. The whole variable domain, filled in from reference TRBV18 and TRBJ2-3, reads NAGVMQNPRHLVRRRGQEARLRCSPMKGHSHVYWYRQLPEEGLKFMVYLQKENIIDESGMPKERFSAEFPKEGPSILRIQQVVRGDSAAYFCASSPSDRGTDTQYFGPGTRLTVL.

This rearrangement joins TRBV5-4 to TRBJ1-1; unclear D gene. There are 15 residues in the CDR3. V dropped 0 bases and J dropped 1 base, with 10 bases sitting between them. CDR1 and CDR2 from the germline V gene are SGHNT and YYREEE (reference sequence). The CDR3 DNA reads as TGTGCCAGCAGCTTGGCTCAGGTCGGGAACACTGAAGCTTTCTTT. This gives the protein CASSLAQVGNTEAFF. The variable domain in full, with the rest retrieved from reference TRBV5-4 and TRBJ1-1, is ETGVTQSPTHLIKTRGQQVTLRCSSQSGHNTVSWYQQALGQGPQFIFQYYREEENGRGNFPPRFSGLQFPNYSSELNVNALELDDSALYLCASSLAQVGNTEAFFGQGTRLTVV.

The rearrangement joins TRBV18 to TRBJ2-2; D uncertain. The CDR3 has 15 amino acids. V was cut by 2 bases and J by 0 bases, with 7 bases left in between. Germline assignment: CDR1 KGHSH and CDR2 LQKENI. The CDR3 DNA follows: TGTGCCAGCTCACCAGTGGCGGCGAACACCGGGGAGCTGTTTTTT. It translates to CASSPVAANTGELFF.

V usage is TRBV6-1 and J usage is TRBJ2-2, with no clear D. This CDR3 spans 14 amino acids. Germline CDR1 and CDR2: MNHNS and SASEGT. V was cut by 4 bases and J by 0 bases, with 6 bases left in between. The CDR3 reads CASSVGSNTGELFF. In DNA form, the CDR3 reads TGTGCCAGCAGTGTCGGTTCGAACACCGGGGAGCTGTTTTTT.

The chain uses TRBV7-3 and TRBJ1-2; D gene unclear. Trimming removed 8 bases at V and 4 bases at J, with 14 bases between. CDR3 length: 13 amino acids. Germline V gene lookup returns CDR1 SGHTA and CDR2 FQGTGA. The CDR3 DNA sequence: TGTGCCAGCTCTCTTATAGCGGGCTATGGCTACACCTTC. This sequence encodes CASSLIAGYGYTF.

This clone was seen once. The chain links TRBV5-1 to TRBJ2-7, with D tentatively TRBD2 (5 bases). The CDR3 is 13 amino acids. Germline V gene lookup returns CDR1 SGHRS and CDR2 YFSETQ. V was trimmed by 0 bases and J by 6 bases, leaving 10 bases between them. The CDR3 sequence: CASSLDLGSEQYF. CDR3 nucleotides: TGCGCCAGCAGCTTGGACCTGGGGAGCGAGCAGTACTTC.

This sequence joins TRBV25-1 and TRBJ2-3; 7 bases align to TRBD2. The germline gives CDR1 MGHDK, CDR2 SYGVNS. The CDR3 extends over 13 amino acids. V lost 2 bases to trimming and J lost 7 bases; unmatched junction nucleotides: 3. The DNA for the CDR3 is TGTGCCAGCAGTGAAGCGGGAGCGAATACGCAGTATTTT. This gives the protein CASSEAGANTQYF.

The genes are TRBV2 and TRBJ1-1; D gene unclear. This CDR3 spans 11 amino acids. Germline V gene data show CDR1 as SNHLY and CDR2 as FYNNEI. V dropped 8 bases and J dropped 5 bases, with 9 bases sitting between them. The CDR3 loop is CASSPRTEAFF. CDR3 nucleotides: TGTGCCAGCTCTCCGCGGACTGAAGCTTTCTTT.

The chain combines TRBV2 with TRBJ2-3, with 10 positions matching TRBD2. The CDR3 sequence is 14 residues long. CDR1 is SNHLY, CDR2 FYNNEI, per germline. The V segment lost 7 bases and the J segment 6 bases; nucleotides outside the gene matches: 7. The CDR3 DNA reads TGTGCCAGCACCCTAGCGGGAGTCGACGATACGCAGTATTTT. This gives the protein CASTLAGVDDTQYF.

The chain carries TRBV9 and TRBJ2-3; D might be TRBD2 (6 bases). Germline CDR1 is SGDLS and CDR2 is YYNGEE. Trimming removed 5 bases from V and 1 base from J, with 11 bases in between. The CDR3 spans 14 residues. The CDR3 DNA reads TGTGCCAGCAGTGAGACGGGGGGCACAGATACGCAGTATTTT. Its protein is CASSETGGTDTQYF.

The chain is built from TRBV2 and TRBJ2-1, with D tentatively TRBD2 (5 bases). V was trimmed by 2 bases and J by 2 bases, leaving 13 bases between them. Germline V CDR1 and CDR2: SNHLY, FYNNEI. The CDR3 is made up of 16 amino acids. CDR3 bases: TGTGCCAGCAGTGAAAGAGGGTCGTATACCTACAATGAGCAGTTCTTC. This sequence encodes CASSERGSYTYNEQFF. Drawing the rest from reference TRBV2 and TRBJ2-1, the complete variable domain is EPEVTQTPSHQVTQMGQEVILRCVPISNHLYFYWYRQILGQKVEFLVSFYNNEISEKSEIFDDQFSVERPDGSNFTLKIRSTKLEDSAMYFCASSERGSYTYNEQFFGPGTRLTVL.

The V and J genes are TRBV27 and TRBJ1-5; no clear D gene. Germline V gene data show CDR1 as MNHEY and CDR2 as SMNVEV (reference sequence). The CDR3 length is 14 residues. V was cut by 5 bases and J by 2 bases, with 10 bases left in between. CDR3: CASSMTFGNQPQHF. The CDR3 coding sequence is TGTGCCAGCAGTATGACATTTGGCAATCAGCCCCAGCATTTT.

The V call is TRBV15, the J call TRBJ2-2, with 10 bases aligning to TRBD2. CDR1 is LNHNV, CDR2 YYDKDF, per germline (reference sequence). The junction had 2 bases not matched to a gene; V was cut back by 1 base and J by 3 bases. CDR3 length: 16 amino acids. For the CDR3, the DNA is TGTGCCACCAGCAGAGTTCTAGCGGGGGACACCGGGGAGCTGTTTTTT. Amino acid sequence: CATSRVLAGDTGELFF.

The rearrangement joins TRBV7-9 to TRBJ2-6; TRBD2 is a possible D gene (5 bases). This CDR3 is 17 amino acids long. V was clipped by 4 bases and J by 0 bases, with 13 bases between them. Germline V gene data show CDR1 as SEHNR and CDR2 as FQNEAQ (reference sequence). The CDR3 loop reads CASSWTSQSSGANVLTF. For the CDR3, the DNA is TGTGCCAGCAGCTGGACTTCCCAAAGCTCTGGGGCCAACGTCCTGACTTTC.

The V gene is TRBV2, the J gene TRBJ2-5, with TRBD2 matching over 7 bases. Gene TRBJ2-7 matches the end of the DNA better, so the J call may be wrong. The CDR3 totals 13 residues. CDR1 is SNHLY, CDR2 FYNNEI, per germline. The CDR3 nucleotides are TGTGCCAGCAGTGGGGACTATACCTACGAGCAGTACTTC. Translation gives CASSGDYTYEQYF.